This TCR beta chain was identified during a study of T-cell reconstitution after alpha-beta-depleted transplantation in children. General study results and limits: There were reportedly several hundred expanded graft clones from which alpha-beta T cells came about two months after transplant. Recipient T cells and thymic progenitors that survived gave rise to the high TCRbeta diversity observed at day 60 in some patients. T-cell numbers and diversity, one year after transplant, stemmed largely from T cells that were newly produced.

Regarding this clonotype: What it recognizes is unknown.

The TCRbeta library was prepared with unique molecular identifiers. TCRdb independently ran MiXCR on the PCR reads; one entry per CDR3 protein. The sample includes approximately 500,000 distinct CDR3 sequences, roughly a tenth of them seen just once. Germline loops: CDR1 LNHDA, CDR2 SQIVND (reference sequence). The CDR3 sequence is 15 residues long. V dropped 3 bases and J dropped 4; count of bases not matched to a gene: 3. The source was PBMCs, collected before TCRalphabeta/CD19-depleted stem cell transplant. The rearrangement links TRBV19 to TRBJ2-2; TRBD2 matches 9 bases. The sequence was collected from a child aged 2 to 10 with inherited bone marrow failure, due to receive a stem cell transplant. CDR3 region: CASSMLAGATGELFF. DNA of the CDR3: TGTGCCAGTAGTATGTTAGCGGGAGCCACCGGGGAGCTGTTTTTT.